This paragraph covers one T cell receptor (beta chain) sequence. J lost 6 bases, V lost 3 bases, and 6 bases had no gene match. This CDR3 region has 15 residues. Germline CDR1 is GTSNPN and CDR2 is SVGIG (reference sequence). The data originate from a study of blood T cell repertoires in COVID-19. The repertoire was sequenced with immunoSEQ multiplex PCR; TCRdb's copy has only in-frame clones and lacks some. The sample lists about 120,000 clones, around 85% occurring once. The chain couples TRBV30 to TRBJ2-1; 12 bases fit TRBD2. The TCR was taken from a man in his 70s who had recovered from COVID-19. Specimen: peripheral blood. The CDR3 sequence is CAWSRGLAGTNEQFF. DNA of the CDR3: TGTGCCTGGAGCCGCGGACTAGCGGGGACCAATGAGCAGTTCTTC.